Below are 10 T cell receptor beta chains sequenced from a single sample in a study of T cell responses to AZD1222 COVID-19 vaccine. Profiled with immunoSEQ multiplex PCR; TCRdb holds only in-frame clones, not every one. The data hold more than 140,000 clones, with about 92% observed a single time. The sample consisted of peripheral blood, taken on day 0 of MenACWY control vaccination. These TCRs come from an adult in good health.

The J gene is TRBJ2-7, the V gene TRBV5-5; D is unresolved. The CDR3 is made up of 13 amino acids. The V end was cut by 0 bases, the J end by 5 bases, with 9 bases between. Per the germline V gene, CDR1 is SGHKS and CDR2 is YYEKEE (reference sequence). The CDR3 loop is CASSLGVLNEQYF. CDR3 nucleotides: TGTGCCAGCAGCTTGGGGGTGTTAAACGAGCAGTACTTC.

This clone has just one count. This sequence joins TRBV5-1 and TRBJ2-1, with D tentatively TRBD2 (5 bases). The ends were cut back, 4 bases at V and 9 bases at J, with 17 bases in the middle. CDR3 length: 14 amino acids. Per germline, CDR1 SGHRS and CDR2 YFSETQ. This CDR3 reads CASSATGSDTEQFF. The CDR3, as DNA: TGCGCCAGCAGCGCGACGGGAAGTGATACTGAGCAGTTCTTC.

The count of this clone is one. The V gene is TRBV5-1, the J gene TRBJ1-1; D remains unclear. CDR1 and CDR2 (germline): SGHRS, YFSETQ. The CDR3 loop spans 14 amino acids. V shed 1 base and J shed 2 bases, with 9 bases lying between them. The CDR3 spells CASSLSGSNTEAFF. The CDR3 coding sequence is TGCGCCAGCAGCTTGAGTGGATCTAACACTGAAGCTTTCTTT.

This chain connects TRBV10-1 to TRBJ2-7, with D maybe TRBD2 (5 bases). CDR1 is WNHNN, CDR2 SYGVQD, per germline (reference sequence). Between the trimmed V and J ends, which lost 5 bases and 11 bases, there was a span of 16 bases. The CDR3 has 12 residues. The chain's CDR3 is CASSSSPGKEYF. Here the CDR3 DNA reads TGCGCCAGCAGTTCATCGCCGGGAAAGGAGTACTTC.

V gene TRBV19 combines with J gene TRBJ1-1; D may be TRBD1 (5 bases). The CDR3 is 13 amino acids. Germline values: CDR1 LNHDA, CDR2 SQIVND (reference sequence). The ends were cut back, 4 bases at V and 3 bases at J, with 9 bases in the middle. This CDR3 is CASSTGTHTEAFF. Here the CDR3 DNA reads TGTGCCAGTAGTACGGGGACGCACACTGAAGCTTTCTTT.

The gene calls are TRBV18 and TRBJ2-7; TRBD1 aligns across 8 bases. The CDR3 covers 14 residues. The germline CDR1 and CDR2 sequences are KGHSH and LQKENI. Losses at the gene ends were 2 bases for V and 5 bases for J; bases not matched to a gene: 5. This CDR3 is CASSPGTGGDEQYF. DNA for the CDR3: TGTGCCAGCTCACCAGGGACAGGTGGCGACGAGCAGTACTTC.

This chain connects TRBV7-9 to TRBJ1-2, with D possibly being TRBD1 (5 bases). The germline V gene has CDR1 SEHNR and CDR2 FQNEAQ (reference sequence). The CDR3 has 15 amino acids. The germline V and J ends were trimmed by 5 bases and 3 bases, with 16 bases remaining between them. The DNA of the CDR3 is TGTGCCAGCAGCCCCGCCGGGGGGGGATACTATGGCTACACCTTC. Translated: CASSPAGGGYYGYTF.

The genes are TRBV7-8 and TRBJ2-2; the D gene is possibly TRBD2 (5 bases). V lost 1 base, J lost 6 bases, and 12 bases lay in between. Germline values: CDR1 SGHVS, CDR2 FQNEAQ. The CDR3 has 15 amino acids. The DNA for the CDR3 is TGTGCCAGCAGCTTAGTATCGGGGAAGTCCGGGGAGCTGTTTTTT. Its protein product is CASSLVSGKSGELFF.

The J gene is TRBJ1-2, the V gene TRBV18; 9 bases align to TRBD1. In germline, CDR1 is KGHSH, CDR2 LQKENI. V lost 6 bases and J lost 4; bases outside the gene matches: 12. CDR3 length: 16 amino acids. CDR3 protein: CASSLKLGQGFYGYTF. Here the CDR3 DNA reads TGTGCCAGCTCCCTGAAGCTGGGACAGGGTTTCTATGGCTACACCTTC.

This sequence joins TRBV5-4 and TRBJ1-6; possible D gene TRBD1, 5 bases. Germline V gene lookup returns CDR1 SGHNT and CDR2 YYREEE (reference sequence). Trimming left V 4 bases short and J 8 bases short, with 13 bases between. The CDR3 spans 14 residues. CDR3 region: CASSETVRDSPLHF. The CDR3, as DNA: TGTGCCAGCAGCGAGACAGTGAGAGATTCACCCCTCCACTTT.